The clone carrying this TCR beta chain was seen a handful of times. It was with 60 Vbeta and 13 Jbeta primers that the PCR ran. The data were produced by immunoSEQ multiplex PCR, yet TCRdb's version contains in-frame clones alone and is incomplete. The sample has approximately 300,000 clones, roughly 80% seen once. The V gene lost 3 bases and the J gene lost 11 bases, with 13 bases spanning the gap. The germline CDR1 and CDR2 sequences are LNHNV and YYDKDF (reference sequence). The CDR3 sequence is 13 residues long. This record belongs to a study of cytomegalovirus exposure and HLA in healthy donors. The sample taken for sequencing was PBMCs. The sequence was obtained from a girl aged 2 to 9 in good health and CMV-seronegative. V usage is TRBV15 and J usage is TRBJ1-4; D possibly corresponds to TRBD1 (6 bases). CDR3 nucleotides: TGTGCCACCAGCAGGACAGGCCCTCGTAAACTGTTTTTT. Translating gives CATSRTGPRKLFF. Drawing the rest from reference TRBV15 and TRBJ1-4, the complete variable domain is DAMVIQNPRYQVTQFGKPVTLSCSQTLNHNVMYWYQQKSSQAPKLLFHYYDKDFNNEADTPDNFQSRRPNTSFCFLDIRSPGLGDTAMYLCATSRTGPRKLFFGSGTQLSVL.